What follows is one T cell receptor (beta chain) and its context. What it binds is unknown. Every single participant having HIV got treatment inside the United States. The assay, immunoSEQ v3.0, was run at survey level. Generated by immunoSEQ multiplex PCR, the TCRdb table keeps only in-frame clones and is missing some. The table has more than 20,000 clones, about 87% seen once. The data originate from a study of long-term antiretroviral therapy in people with HIV. Points from the study as a whole: CDR3 lengths in HIV samples spanned a narrower range than controls. In samples taken after ART, diversity increased but remained below transplant donor control levels. The clones with expansion before ART were dominant in the repertoire at all time points.

The TCR originated in a man aged 50 to 59 with HIV. This sample comprised unsorted PBMCs, obtained 1.8 years before starting antiretroviral therapy.

CDR3 nucleotides: TGTGCCAGCAGTGAACAGCCTATAGGAGTAGCGGGGCTCGAGCAGTACTTC. The encoded protein is CASSEQPIGVAGLEQYF. V usage is TRBV6-1 and J usage is TRBJ2-7; TRBD2 matches 8 bases. The CDR3 is 17 residues long. Germline V gene data show CDR1 as MNHNS and CDR2 as SASEGT. V was pared by 2 bases and J by 6 bases, with 15 bases of the junction left unmatched.